The rows below give T cell receptor beta chains drawn from one sample of a study of human T cells and chemical hapten exposure. TCRdb recomputed calls from the RACE reads with MiXCR, one row per CDR3 protein. Altogether about 80,000 distinct CDR3 sequences are present, approximately 10% being singletons, with the ten largest covering roughly 1.5%. The input for sequencing was whole blood, taken in connection with sensitization to the hapten diphenylcyclopropenone (DPC). The origin of the receptors is a man aged 18-30 years with alopecia areata. Some clones in this sample may be carry-over from other donors' samples. Both conserved end residues are part of each CDR3. Each record gives: clone size, D gene, J gene, V gene, CDR3 protein, CDR3 DNA. A D gene is named only where the DNA matches it firmly. Expanded clones get a size class; other rows say once, few or many, or leave the size out.

many	.	TRBJ2-2	TRBV6-2/TRBV6-3	CASSYSTQVLTGELFF	TGTGCCAGCAGTTACTCGACCCAGGTCCTCACCGGGGAGCTGTTTTTT
.	.	TRBJ1-3	TRBV9	CASSRRRGDIGNTIYF	TGTGCCAGCAGCCGCCGGCGTGGGGATATCGGAAACACCATATATTTT
few	TRBD1	TRBJ2-4	TRBV18	CASSPWTGATAKNIQYF	TGTGCCAGCTCACCTTGGACAGGGGCGACGGCCAAAAACATTCAGTACTTC
many	.	TRBJ2-3	TRBV7-8	CASSPRQGGLMVSTDTQYF	TGTGCCAGCAGCCCCCGCCAGGGGGGATTGATGGTTAGCACAGATACGCAGTATTTT
.	TRBD1	TRBJ2-1	TRBV19	CATIQGVEQFF	TGTGCCACTATACAGGGGGTTGAGCAGTTCTTC
many	TRBD2	TRBJ2-2	TRBV11-1	CASSPAQLAGGTGELFF	TGTGCCAGCAGCCCCGCGCAACTAGCGGGGGGAACCGGGGAGCTGTTTTTT
many	TRBD1	TRBJ2-4	TRBV25-1	CASSEYRGPALVQYF	TGTGCCAGCAGTGAATACAGGGGGCCAGCCTTAGTTCAGTACTTC
.	.	TRBJ2-5	TRBV28	CASAPQGRTQETQYF	TGTGCCAGCGCACCCCAGGGAAGGACCCAAGAGACCCAGTACTTC
.	.	TRBJ2-7	TRBV18	CASSPMGVQYEQYF	TGTGCCAGCTCACCCATGGGGGTCCAGTACGAGCAGTACTTC
few	.	TRBJ1-2	TRBV29-1	CSVDKADGNYGYTF	TGCAGCGTTGACAAGGCGGACGGCAACTATGGCTACACCTTC
few	.	TRBJ1-1	TRBV6-1	CASWGQNTEAFF	TGTGCCAGCTGGGGACAGAACACTGAAGCTTTCTTT
.	.	TRBJ2-4	TRBV12-3/TRBV12-4	CASSGQPMGKNIQYF	TGTGCCAGCAGTGGACAGCCGATGGGCAAAAACATTCAGTACTTC
.	.	TRBJ2-2	TRBV12-3/TRBV12-4	CASSLKLSGELFF	TGTGCCAGCAGTTTAAAATTATCCGGGGAGCTGTTTTTT
many	.	TRBJ2-3	TRBV7-2	CASSLVLALYTDTQYF	TGTGCCAGCAGCTTAGTACTAGCCCTATACACAGATACGCAGTATTTT
many	TRBD1	TRBJ1-4	TRBV11-2	CASDRGATNEKLFF	TGTGCCAGCGACAGGGGAGCAACTAATGAAAAACTGTTTTTT
few	.	TRBJ2-4	TRBV18	CASSLDRSIAKNIQYF	TGTGCCAGCTCACTCGACAGATCTATAGCCAAAAACATTCAGTACTTC
many	.	TRBJ1-2	TRBV14	CASSQSVYGYTF	TGTGCCAGCAGCCAATCAGTCTATGGCTACACCTTC
.	.	TRBJ1-1	TRBV3-1	CASSQEVDTLNTEAFF	TGTGCCAGCAGCCAAGAAGTCGACACCCTGAACACTGAAGCTTTCTTT
many	TRBD1	TRBJ1-1	TRBV5-6	CASSDGQGAAFF	TGTGCCAGCAGCGATGGACAGGGCGCCGCTTTCTTT
.	TRBD2	TRBJ2-1	TRBV14	CASSQLAGYNEQFF	TGTGCCAGCAGCCAACTAGCGGGCTACAATGAGCAGTTCTTC
many	TRBD1	TRBJ1-3	TRBV3-1	CASSADRVGGNTIYF	TGTGCCAGCAGCGCTGACAGGGTTGGAGGAAACACCATATATTTT
few	.	TRBJ2-2	TRBV3-1	CASSQDLDLSLGELFF	TGTGCCAGCAGCCAAGATCTGGACCTGTCACTCGGGGAGCTGTTTTTT
few	.	TRBJ1-6	TRBV2	CASSDLRSSYNSPLHF	TGTGCCAGCAGTGATTTGCGAAGCTCCTATAATTCACCCCTCCACTTT
few	.	TRBJ1-6	TRBV6-5	CASSYGGRRYNSPLHF	TGTGCCAGCAGTTACGGGGGGCGAAGGTATAATTCACCCCTCCACTTT
.	.	TRBJ1-1	TRBV29-1	CSVSGVEAFF	TGCAGCGTTTCGGGGGTTGAAGCTTTCTTT
few	TRBD1	TRBJ1-5	TRBV3-1	CASSQATGGASYQPQHF	TGTGCCAGCAGCCAAGCGACAGGGGGCGCGTCCTATCAGCCCCAGCATTTT
few	.	TRBJ2-7	TRBV12-3/TRBV12-4	CASSLAGNTYEQYF	TGTGCCAGCAGTTTAGCGGGAAACACCTACGAGCAGTACTTC
.	.	TRBJ2-7	TRBV18	CASSPRGTLTYEQYF	TGTGCCAGCTCACCACGAGGGACGTTGACCTACGAGCAGTACTTC
.	.	TRBJ1-1	TRBV28	CASRRGVGEAFF	TGTGCCAGCAGACGAGGTGTCGGTGAAGCTTTCTTT
few	.	TRBJ1-1	TRBV14	CASQKQGLPNTEAFF	TGTGCCAGTCAAAAACAGGGTCTCCCAAACACTGAAGCTTTCTTT
.	.	TRBJ1-1	TRBV7-9	CASSLYRAEAFF	TGTGCCAGCAGCTTATACCGCGCTGAAGCTTTCTTT
.	TRBD2	TRBJ2-1	TRBV5-8	CASSNGLAGAYNEQFF	TGTGCCAGCAGCAACGGACTAGCGGGAGCCTACAATGAGCAGTTCTTC
few	.	TRBJ1-2	TRBV7-9	CASVQDSYGYTF	TGTGCCAGCGTACAGGACAGCTATGGCTACACCTTC
many	.	TRBJ1-1	TRBV4-3	CASSQETGYFAEAFF	TGCGCCAGCAGCCAAGAGACAGGCTATTTCGCTGAAGCTTTCTTT
.	.	TRBJ2-5	TRBV12-3/TRBV12-4	CASSFQGTQETQYF	TGTGCCAGCAGTTTTCAGGGGACCCAAGAGACCCAGTACTTC
many	TRBD2	TRBJ2-1	TRBV7-9	CASSHRLAGFKAYNEQFF	TGTGCCAGCAGCCACCGACTAGCGGGGTTCAAGGCCTACAATGAGCAGTTCTTC
few	.	TRBJ2-5	TRBV28	CASRTPGTQYF	TGTGCCAGCAGAACCCCCGGGACCCAGTACTTC
many	.	TRBJ2-5	TRBV12-3/TRBV12-4	CASSRDSLQETQYF	TGTGCCAGCAGCCGCGACAGTCTCCAAGAGACCCAGTACTTC
few	.	TRBJ2-3	TRBV6-1	CASSEVGGGPTDTQYF	TGTGCCAGCAGTGAAGTAGGGGGGGGACCCACAGATACGCAGTATTTT